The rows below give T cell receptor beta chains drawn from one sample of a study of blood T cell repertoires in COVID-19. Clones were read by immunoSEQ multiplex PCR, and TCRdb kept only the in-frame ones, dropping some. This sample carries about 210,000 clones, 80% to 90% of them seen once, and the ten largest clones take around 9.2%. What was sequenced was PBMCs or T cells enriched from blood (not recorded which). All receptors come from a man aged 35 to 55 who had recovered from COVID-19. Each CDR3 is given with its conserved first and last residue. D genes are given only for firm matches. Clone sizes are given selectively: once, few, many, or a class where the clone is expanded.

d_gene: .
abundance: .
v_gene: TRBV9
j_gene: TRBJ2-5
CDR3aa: CASSLAIQETQYF
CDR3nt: TGTGCCAGCAGTCTAGCGATCCAAGAGACCCAGTACTTC

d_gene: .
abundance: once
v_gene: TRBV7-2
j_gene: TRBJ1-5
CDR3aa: CASSSTSVGTFNNQPQHF
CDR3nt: TGTGCCAGCAGCTCCACTTCCGTGGGGACTTTTAACAATCAGCCCCAGCATTTT

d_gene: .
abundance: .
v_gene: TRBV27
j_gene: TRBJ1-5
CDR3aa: CASSLYGGRQPQHF
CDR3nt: TGTGCCAGCAGTTTATACGGGGGGAGGCAGCCCCAGCATTTT

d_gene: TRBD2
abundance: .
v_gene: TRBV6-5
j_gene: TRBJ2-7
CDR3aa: CASSASGDYEQYF
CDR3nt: TGTGCCAGCAGCGCTAGCGGGGACTACGAGCAGTACTTC

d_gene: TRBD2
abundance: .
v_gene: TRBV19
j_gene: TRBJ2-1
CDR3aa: CASSTSGSSYNEQFF
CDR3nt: TGTGCCAGTAGTACTAGCGGGAGCTCCTACAATGAGCAGTTCTTC

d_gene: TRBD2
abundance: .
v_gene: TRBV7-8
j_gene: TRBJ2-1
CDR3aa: CASTLSGRVSSYNEQFF
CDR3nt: TGTGCCAGCACCCTTAGCGGGAGGGTTAGCTCCTACAATGAGCAGTTCTTC

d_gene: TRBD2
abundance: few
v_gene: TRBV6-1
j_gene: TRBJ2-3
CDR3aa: CASSELSGILTDTQYF
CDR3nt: TGTGCCAGCAGTGAATTGAGCGGGATTCTGACAGATACGCAGTATTTT

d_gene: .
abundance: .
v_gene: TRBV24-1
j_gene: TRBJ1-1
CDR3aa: CATSGGTYTEAFF
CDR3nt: TGTGCCACCAGTGGAGGCACTTACACTGAAGCTTTCTTT

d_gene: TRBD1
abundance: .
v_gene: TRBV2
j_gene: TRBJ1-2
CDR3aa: CAITHRGPFLRGYTF
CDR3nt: TGTGCCATTACCCACAGGGGCCCGTTTCTGCGGGGCTACACCTTC

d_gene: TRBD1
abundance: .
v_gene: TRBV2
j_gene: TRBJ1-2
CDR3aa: CASRASTGDGYTF
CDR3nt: TGTGCCAGCAGGGCCTCGACAGGGGATGGCTACACCTTC

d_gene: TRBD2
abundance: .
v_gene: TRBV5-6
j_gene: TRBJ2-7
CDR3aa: CASSLGLANYEQYF
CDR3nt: TGTGCCAGCAGCTTGGGACTAGCAAACTACGAGCAGTACTTC

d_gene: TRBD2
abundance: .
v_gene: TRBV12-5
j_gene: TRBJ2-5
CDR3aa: CASAKSGSAAETQYF
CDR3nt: TGTGCTAGTGCCAAAAGCGGGAGTGCGGCCGAGACCCAGTACTTC

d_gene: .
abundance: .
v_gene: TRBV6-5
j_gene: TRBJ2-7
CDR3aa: CASSYFGRENQYF
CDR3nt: TGTGCCAGCAGTTACTTTGGACGGGAGAACCAGTACTTC

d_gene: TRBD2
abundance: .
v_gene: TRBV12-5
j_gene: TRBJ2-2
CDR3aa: CASGLGLAGLGGELFF
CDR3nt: TGTGCTAGTGGTTTGGGACTAGCGGGCCTCGGGGGGGAGCTGTTTTTT

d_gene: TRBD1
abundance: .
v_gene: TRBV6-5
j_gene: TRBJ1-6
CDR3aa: CASSLDRGRKNSPLHF
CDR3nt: TGTGCCAGCAGTTTAGACAGGGGGCGAAAGAATTCACCCCTCCACTTT

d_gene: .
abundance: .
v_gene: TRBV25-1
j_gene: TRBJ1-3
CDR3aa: CASSEMGGPLSGNTIYF
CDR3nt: TGTGCCAGCAGTGAAATGGGGGGTCCGCTTTCTGGAAACACCATATATTTT